Shown below are 10 T cell receptor beta chains from a single sample sequenced in a study of identical twins. Using its own MiXCR run on the 5' RACE reads, TCRdb lists one record per CDR3 protein. The sample shows around 230,000 distinct CDR3 sequences, 6.5% of them seen only once. The data were also submitted as part of a second study, on T cells expressing NK-cell markers.

Sequenced material: CD8+ T cells sorted from blood. These TCRs come from a woman aged 18-29 years in good health.

This chain joins TRBV4-1 and TRBJ2-7; D possibly corresponds to TRBD2 (5 bases). This CDR3 is 13 amino acids long. Germline assignment: CDR1 MGHRA and CDR2 YSYEKL. Trimming took off 1 base at V and 3 bases at J, with 7 bases between the two ends. The DNA for the CDR3 is TGCGCCAGCAGCCAAGTTCGGGACTACGAGCAGTACTTC. Its protein product is CASSQVRDYEQYF.

This clonotype has a count of ten or more. The chain employs TRBV25-1 and TRBJ2-7; maybe TRBD2 (5 bases). Looked up from germline, CDR1 is MGHDK and CDR2 is SYGVNS. V was trimmed by 5 bases and J by 7 bases, leaving 6 bases between them. The CDR3 is 10 amino acids. CDR3 nucleotides: TGTGCCAGCAGTCCGGGGGAGCAGTACTTC. Translating gives CASSPGEQYF.

This clonotype was detected a few times. The chain couples TRBV11-2 to TRBJ2-5; TRBD1 matches 10 bases. The V and J ends lost 4 bases and 4 bases, in that order; junction bases with no gene match: 9. This CDR3 spans 16 amino acids. Germline V gene lookup returns CDR1 SGHAT and CDR2 FQNNGV. The CDR3, as DNA: TGTGCCAGCAGCTCACCGGGACAGGGGACTGGAGAGACCCAGTACTTC. This gives the protein CASSSPGQGTGETQYF. The variable domain in full, completed from reference TRBV11-2 and TRBJ2-5, reads EAGVAQSPRYKIIEKRQSVAFWCNPISGHATLYWYQQILGQGPKLLIQFQNNGVVDDSQLPKDRFSAERLKGVDSTLKIQPAKLEDSAVYLCASSSPGQGTGETQYFGPGTRLLVL.

This clonotype was seen ten or more times. The gene calls are TRBV27 and TRBJ2-1, with 10 bases aligning to TRBD2. V was pared by 0 bases and J by 7 bases, with 3 bases of the junction left unmatched. This CDR3 has 15 residues. The V gene's germline CDR1 is MNHEY and CDR2 SMNVEV (reference sequence). CDR3 residues: CASSLSTSGVNEQFF. The DNA for the CDR3 is TGTGCCAGCAGTTTATCCACTAGCGGGGTAAATGAGCAGTTCTTC.

V gene TRBV11-2 combines with J gene TRBJ1-1, with no clear D. The CDR3 runs 14 residues. Looked up from germline, CDR1 is SGHAT and CDR2 is FQNNGV. The germline V and J ends were trimmed by 5 bases and 4 bases, with 14 bases remaining between them. CDR3 sequence (DNA): TGTGCCAGCAGCCCTACTCTCGGCGGCACTGAAGCTTTCTTT. Amino acid sequence: CASSPTLGGTEAFF.

This clonotype was counted a few times. V is TRBV7-9 and J is TRBJ2-5; 7 bases map to TRBD1. The CDR3 totals 14 residues. J lost 2 bases, V lost 7 bases, and 7 bases had no gene match. Germline V lookup: CDR1 SEHNR, CDR2 FQNEAQ (reference sequence). This CDR3 is CASTNEGQQETQYF. The CDR3 DNA sequence: TGTGCCAGCACCAATGAGGGACAGCAAGAGACCCAGTACTTC.

CDR3 nucleotides: TGTGCCAGCAGCTTAGTTAGAGGGGGGATAGGGATGACAGATACGCAGTATTTT. Amino acids: CASSLVRGGIGMTDTQYF. V and J are TRBV11-2 and TRBJ2-3; D may be TRBD1 or TRBD2 (6 bases each). This CDR3 region has 18 residues. Trimming removed 1 base from V and 3 bases from J, with 20 bases in between. Per the germline V gene, CDR1 is SGHAT and CDR2 is FQNNGV.

This clonotype was detected a few times. The chain combines TRBV27 with TRBJ2-7; a possible D gene is TRBD1 (6 bases). Trimming left V 4 bases short and J 6 bases short, with 16 bases between. The CDR3 runs to 14 residues. The germline V gene has CDR1 MNHEY and CDR2 SMNVEV (reference sequence). CDR3 protein: CASSSRTVSGEQYF. As DNA, the CDR3 is TGTGCCAGCAGTTCCCGGACAGTATCGGGCGAGCAGTACTTC.

The chain employs TRBV12-3 or TRBV12-4 and TRBJ2-7; D could derive from TRBD1 or TRBD2 (5 bases each). The germline V and J ends were trimmed by 4 bases and 5 bases, with 9 bases remaining between them. This CDR3 is built from 12 residues. The CDR3 loop reads CASSSGTHEQYF. The CDR3, as DNA: TGTGCCAGCAGTTCGGGGACCCACGAGCAGTACTTC.

This clonotype occurred a few times. The rearrangement uses TRBV7-6 and TRBJ2-5; 9 positions agree with TRBD1. The CDR3 extends over 16 amino acids. The germline V gene has CDR1 SGHVS and CDR2 FNYEAQ. V was clipped by 2 bases and J by 4 bases; unmatched bases: 8. CDR3 in DNA: TGTGCCAGCAGCTTATCCGGGACAGGGTCCGGAGAGACCCAGTACTTC. This gives the protein CASSLSGTGSGETQYF. Looking up the rest from reference TRBV7-6 and TRBJ2-5 gives the full variable domain: GAGVSQSPRYKVTKRGQDVALRCDPISGHVSLYWYRQALGQGPEFLTYFNYEAQQDKSGLPNDRFSAERPEGSISTLTIQRTEQRDSAMYRCASSLSGTGSGETQYFGPGTRLLVL.